The present T cell receptor beta chain was sequenced within a study of identical twins. For this clonotype: Its specificity is unknown.

One entry per CDR3 protein results from TCRdb running MiXCR on the 5' RACE reads. This table has about 300,000 distinct CDR3 sequences, roughly an eighth appearing once. Findings of the study overall: Within cord blood, abundant beta clonotypes carried fewer insertions, but memory repertoires showed no such trend. Researchers caution that invariant MAIT and iNKT cells could partly confound zero-insertion analyses.

CDR1 is SQVTM, CDR2 ANQGSEA, per germline. This CDR3 has 15 residues. V shed 4 bases and J 3 bases; nucleotides not matched to a gene: 7. These data are also associated with another study on yellow fever vaccine responses in identical twins.

The clonotype originates from a woman aged 18-30 years in good health. The sample consisted of CD8+ T cells sorted from blood. The chain carries TRBV29-1 and TRBJ2-3; 10 bases fit TRBD2. The CDR3 DNA reads TGCAGCGTTGGGGTTAGCGGGAGGACAACAGATACGCAGTATTTT. Encoded protein: CSVGVSGRTTDTQYF.